This T cell receptor beta chain was sequenced for a study of blood T cell repertoires in COVID-19 (TCRdb year 2020). A note on the overall study: Collaborator samples came from the United States, Italy and Spain and covered acute and convalescent phases of COVID-19. Where HLA class I and class II types were available, the types were taken from metadata supplied by the sample provider, not from assay-based typing. Subjects who had been exposed to COVID-19, were actively infected with it, or had recovered from it provided the deeply sampled blood TCRbeta repertoires that made up the dataset. The material from the prospective study consisted of cDNA or gDNA derived from T cells, B-cell-depleted T cells, or PBMCs. The repertoires were released in a freely available public database meant as a resource for research on the immune response to SARS-CoV-2. Nearly every sample came with metadata listing a de-identified subject ID, COVID-19 status, age in years and sex. The samples were drawn from two sources: the first 160 participants of the ongoing ImmuneRACE study, and over 1,000 subjects contributed by 6 global collaborators.

The CDR3 numbers 15 residues from cysteine through phenylalanine. The CDR3 DNA has 45 bases and is translated from base 1. Sequences SGHRS (CDR1) and YFSETQ (CDR2) are obtained from the germline V gene. The trim is 0 bases for V and 2 bases for J, with a gap of 12 bases between the germline ends. A note on this clone: The antigen it binds to is not known. There are no base qualities to consult, and no much larger clone falls within one base.

What the work shows at the level of the full study, not this receptor alone: The amount of clinical and demographic metadata varied by source and participant and was provided uncurated.

TCRbeta CDR3 regions were amplified from genomic DNA by means of the immunoSEQ Assay, a bias-controlled multiplex PCR. As for the original processing: Nucleated cell counts per sample were estimated from amplification of reference gene primers within the assay. To quantify the absolute abundance of each unique TCRbeta CDR3 rearrangement, sequence reads were collapsed and filtered. For each sample, productive Simpson clonality was calculated as the square root of Simpson's diversity index across productive rearrangements. This is the immuneACCESS table as TCRdb keeps it, with only in-frame sequences that have V and J called. A part of the clones is gone; compared with another copy, unresolved V genes explain less than half, and the rest is unexplained. V, J and clone size are taken as reported in that table, and D and trimming were inferred from the DNA itself. The sample contains some 40,000 clones, around 90% of them found a single time. The ten largest clonotypes hold 0.3% to 0.4% of the sample.

One collaborating source in Seattle enrolled patients during active infection and followed them longitudinally through the course of disease. Collaborating institutions collected whole blood in K2EDTA tubes following their own protocols. For TCRbeta analysis, collaborators shipped samples in one of three forms: frozen whole blood, isolated PBMCs, or DNA extracted from either of those sample types. The sequencing sample was made of peripheral blood. The source is a man aged 45 to 65 with COVID-19, enrolled during active disease. The rearrangement joined TRBV5-1 to TRBJ2-7; a tentative D match to TRBD1 spans 5 bases. The nucleotides are TGCGCCAGCAGCTTGGTCGCAGGGCCCGCCTACGAGCAGTACTTC. Translated, this is CASSLVAGPAYEQYF. Beyond the CDR3, the reference TRBV5-1 and TRBJ2-7 genes provide the residues; the full variable domain reads: KAGVTQTPRYLIKTRGQQVTLSCSPISGHRSVSWYQQTPGQGLQFLFEYFSETQRNKGNFPGRFSGRQFSNSRSEMNVSTLELGDSALYLCASSLVAGPAYEQYFGPGTRLTVT.